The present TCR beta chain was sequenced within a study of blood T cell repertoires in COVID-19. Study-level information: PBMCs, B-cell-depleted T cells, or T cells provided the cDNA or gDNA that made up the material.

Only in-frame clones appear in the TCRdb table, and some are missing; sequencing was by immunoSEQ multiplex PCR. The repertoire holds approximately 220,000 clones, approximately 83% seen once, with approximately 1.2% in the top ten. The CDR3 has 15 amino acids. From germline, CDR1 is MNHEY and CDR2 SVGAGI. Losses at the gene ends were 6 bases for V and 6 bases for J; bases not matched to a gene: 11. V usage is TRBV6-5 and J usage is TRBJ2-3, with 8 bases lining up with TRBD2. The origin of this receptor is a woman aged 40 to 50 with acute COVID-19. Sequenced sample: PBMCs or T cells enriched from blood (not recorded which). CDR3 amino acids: CASSRQAGDVDTQYF. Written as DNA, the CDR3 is TGTGCCAGCAGCCGGCAAGCGGGAGATGTGGATACGCAGTATTTT.